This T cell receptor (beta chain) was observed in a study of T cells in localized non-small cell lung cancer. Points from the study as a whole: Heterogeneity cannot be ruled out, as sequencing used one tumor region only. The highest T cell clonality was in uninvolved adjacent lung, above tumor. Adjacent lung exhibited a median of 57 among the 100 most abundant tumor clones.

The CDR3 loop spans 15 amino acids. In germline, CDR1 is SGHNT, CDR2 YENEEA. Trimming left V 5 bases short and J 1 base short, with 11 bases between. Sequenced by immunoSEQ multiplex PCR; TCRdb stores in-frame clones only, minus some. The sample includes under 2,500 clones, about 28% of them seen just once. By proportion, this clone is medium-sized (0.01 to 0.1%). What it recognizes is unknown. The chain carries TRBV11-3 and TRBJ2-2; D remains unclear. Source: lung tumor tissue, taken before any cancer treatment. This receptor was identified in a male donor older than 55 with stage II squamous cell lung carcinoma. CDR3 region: CASSLPSGNTGELFF. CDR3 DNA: TGTGCCAGCAGCCTACCCTCGGGGAACACCGGGGAGCTGTTTTTT.